Each of the 23 T cell receptor beta chains below was sequenced from the same sample in a study of OX40 agonist ivuxolimab in advanced cancers. The table came from immunoSEQ multiplex PCR; TCRdb's copy has only in-frame clones and leaves some out. The sample has around 83,000 clones; about four fifths are singletons. This material consisted of CD4+ or CD8+ T cells sorted from blood, taken in a trial of the OX40 agonist ivuxolimab. The receptors here all came from an adult with an advanced solid tumor such as melanoma, head and neck, liver or kidney cancer.

This sequence joins TRBV4-1 and TRBJ2-3; tentatively, D is TRBD2 (7 bases). V was cut by 3 bases and J by 1 base, with 17 bases left in between. Germline V lookup: CDR1 MGHRA, CDR2 YSYEKL. The CDR3 has 17 residues. The CDR3 loop reads CASSQSPQGGGTDTQYF. CDR3 sequence (DNA): TGCGCCAGCAGCCAGTCCCCTCAAGGGGGGGGCACAGATACGCAGTATTTT.

This clone was seen a single time. V gene TRBV5-1 combines with J gene TRBJ1-2, with TRBD1 matching 10 bases. Germline CDR1 SGHRS, CDR2 YFSETQ. V gave up 0 bases and J gave up 8 bases; unmatched junction bases: 7. The CDR3 runs to 15 residues. The CDR3 loop is CASSLAAGQGSGYTF. The CDR3 DNA reads as TGCGCCAGCAGCTTGGCCGCGGGACAGGGGAGCGGCTACACCTTC.

The J gene is TRBJ1-6, the V gene TRBV18, with 10 bases that match TRBD1. This CDR3 has 16 amino acids. CDR1 is KGHSH and CDR2 is LQKENI in the germline V gene. Losses at the gene ends were 2 bases for V and 7 bases for J; bases not matched to a gene: 5. DNA of the CDR3: TGTGCCAGCTCACCATGGGACAGGGGTGGGAATTCACCCCTCCACTTT. Protein: CASSPWDRGGNSPLHF. Full variable domain (missing parts from reference TRBV18 and TRBJ1-6): NAGVMQNPRHLVRRRGQEARLRCSPMKGHSHVYWYRQLPEEGLKFMVYLQKENIIDESGMPKERFSAEFPKEGPSILRIQQVVRGDSAAYFCASSPWDRGGNSPLHFGNGTRLTVT.

This sequence joins TRBV7-9 and TRBJ2-5; no clear D gene. Germline V gene sequence: CDR1 SEHNR, CDR2 FQNEAQ (reference sequence). This CDR3 spans 11 amino acids. Trimming removed 4 bases from V and 4 bases from J, with 4 bases in between. Here the CDR3 DNA reads TGTGCCAGCAGCTCAGGAGAGACCCAGTACTTC. As protein: CASSSGETQYF.

The chain joins TRBV19 to TRBJ1-2; D unclear. Germline loops: CDR1 LNHDA, CDR2 SQIVND (reference sequence). The CDR3 contains 14 residues. Trimming cost V 2 bases and J 8 bases, with 15 bases left between them. The CDR3 protein is CASSIREGLGGYTF. CDR3 coding DNA: TGTGCCAGTAGTATAAGGGAGGGTCTCGGCGGCTACACCTTC.

J is TRBJ2-1 and V is TRBV5-4; 7 bases are shared with TRBD2. V shed 0 bases, J shed 6 bases, and the junction held 6 bases outside the gene matches. CDR3 length: 15 amino acids. Looked up from germline, CDR1 is SGHNT and CDR2 is YYREEE (reference sequence). CDR3 in DNA: TGTGCCAGCAGCTTGGGCGGGAGTCGGACCAATGAGCAGTTCTTC. It encodes CASSLGGSRTNEQFF.

The J gene is TRBJ2-1, the V gene TRBV9; 11 bases are shared with TRBD1. The V gene's germline CDR1 is SGDLS and CDR2 YYNGEE. The ends lost 0 bases at V and 6 bases at J; junction bases unmatched: 2. The CDR3 runs to 15 residues. CDR3 bases: TGTGCCAGCAGCGTAGAGGGACAGGGGGTCAATGAGCAGTTCTTC. Translated: CASSVEGQGVNEQFF.

V usage is TRBV5-4 and J usage is TRBJ2-2; D gene uncertain. This CDR3 region has 16 residues. Germline loops: CDR1 SGHNT, CDR2 YYREEE (reference sequence). Trimming cost V 2 bases and J 0 bases, with 11 bases left between them. The CDR3 sequence: CASSFHRVANTGELFF. The CDR3 DNA is TGTGCCAGCAGCTTCCATCGGGTGGCGAACACCGGGGAGCTGTTTTTT.

Comments on this clone: Different DNA sequences within this sample yield the same CDR3. The genes are TRBV6-1 and TRBJ1-2, with 10 bases fitting TRBD1. Germline V gene data show CDR1 as MNHNS and CDR2 as SASEGT. The CDR3 has 14 residues. V lost 1 base to trimming and J lost 5 bases; unmatched junction nucleotides: 1. CDR3 residues: CASSEGQGAYGYTF. CDR3 DNA sequence: TGTGCCAGCAGTGAAGGACAGGGGGCGTATGGCTACACCTTC.

This clone was seen only once. The genes are TRBV14 and TRBJ2-2; D uncertain. V was trimmed by 1 base and J by 4 bases, leaving 7 bases between them. Germline V lookup: CDR1 SGHDN, CDR2 FVKESK. The length of the CDR3 is 14 residues. CDR3 in amino acids: CASSQARTTGELFF. DNA for the CDR3: TGTGCCAGCAGCCAAGCCCGAACCACCGGGGAGCTGTTTTTT.

The V gene is TRBV30, the J gene TRBJ1-2; 10 bases fit TRBD1. V lost 1 base and J lost 4; bases outside the gene matches: 6. Germline lookup yields CDR1 GTSNPN and CDR2 SVGIG (reference sequence). The CDR3 is made up of 15 amino acids. CDR3 bases: TGTGCCTGGAGTGGACAGGGGGCGCTCCGCTATGGCTACACCTTC. This codes for CAWSGQGALRYGYTF. Supplemented by reference TRBV30 and TRBJ1-2, the full variable domain reads SQTIHQWPATLVQPVGSPLSLECTVEGTSNPNLYWYRQAAGRGLQLLFYSVGIGQISSEVPQNLSASRPQDRQFILSSKKLLLSDSGFYLCAWSGQGALRYGYTFGSGTRLTVV.

The chain links TRBV14 to TRBJ1-1, with a possible D match to TRBD1 (6 bases). V gave up 4 bases and J gave up 1 base, with 19 bases separating them. This CDR3 is built from 17 residues. CDR1 SGHDN and CDR2 FVKESK come from the germline V gene. CDR3 protein: CASSPLRGGRENTEAFF. The CDR3 DNA sequence: TGTGCCAGCAGCCCTCTTCGCGGGGGGCGGGAGAACACTGAAGCTTTCTTT.

This chain connects TRBV27 to TRBJ1-5, with a weak D call TRBD1 (5 bases). Germline V gives CDR1 MNHEY, CDR2 SMNVEV (reference sequence). Between the trimmed V and J ends, which lost 0 bases and 10 bases, there was a span of 16 bases. The CDR3 is 15 residues long. CDR3 sequence (DNA): TGTGCCAGCAGTTTATCAGGGGTGGGTCCAAGACCCCAGCATTTT. Amino acid sequence: CASSLSGVGPRPQHF.

Here the CDR3 DNA reads TGTGCCAGTAGTATGGACAGGCGCGAGGACTATGGCTACACCTTC. Its translation: CASSMDRREDYGYTF. The chain joins TRBV19 to TRBJ1-2; TRBD1 agrees at 7 bases. The CDR3 extends over 15 amino acids. V was pared by 3 bases and J by 3 bases, with 7 bases of the junction left unmatched. Germline V CDR1 and CDR2: LNHDA, SQIVND (reference sequence).

The chain carries TRBV19 and TRBJ1-2; tentatively, D is TRBD1 (6 bases). V was trimmed by 4 bases and J by 8 bases, leaving 17 bases between them. Germline CDR1 is LNHDA and CDR2 is SQIVND (reference sequence). CDR3 size: 14 residues. The CDR3 loop reads CASSRADDRRGYTF. The CDR3 DNA reads TGTGCCAGTAGTAGAGCCGACGACAGGAGAGGCTACACCTTC.

The chain is built from TRBV27 and TRBJ2-1; TRBD2 matches at 14 bases. Germline V lookup: CDR1 MNHEY, CDR2 SMNVEV (reference sequence). The CDR3 length is 17 residues. The junction had 4 bases not matched to a gene; V was cut back by 2 bases and J by 4 bases. CDR3 coding DNA: TGTGCCAGCAGTTTAGCTGGGACTAGCGGGAGTTACAATGAGCAGTTCTTC. It codes for CASSLAGTSGSYNEQFF.

The chain links TRBV7-2 to TRBJ1-2; D not resolved. From germline, CDR1 is SGHTA and CDR2 FQGNSA. V dropped 2 bases and J dropped 3 bases, with 13 bases sitting between them. The CDR3 spans 15 residues. CDR3 protein: CASSLSEGVHYGYTF. Written as DNA, the CDR3 is TGTGCCAGCAGCTTAAGTGAGGGAGTACACTATGGCTACACCTTC.

The chain carries TRBV6-5 and TRBJ1-1, with 7 nucleotides matching TRBD1. The germline V gene encodes CDR1 MNHEY and CDR2 SVGAGI. V was pared by 0 bases and J by 3 bases, with 4 bases of the junction left unmatched. This CDR3 is built from 15 residues. The CDR3 sequence is CASSYSQGDYTEAFF. In DNA, the CDR3 is TGTGCCAGCAGTTACTCCCAGGGGGATTACACTGAAGCTTTCTTT.

This chain joins TRBV5-1 and TRBJ1-1, with 10 bases matching TRBD1. CDR3 length: 14 amino acids. V lost 0 bases and J lost 11; bases outside the gene matches: 7. CDR1 is SGHRS, CDR2 YFSETQ, per germline. The CDR3 DNA reads as TGCGCCAGCAGCTTGGGACAGGGGGCGCGGAAGGCTTTCTTT. Translation: CASSLGQGARKAFF.

This CDR3 reads CASSSPRLAYEQYF. CDR3 DNA sequence: TGTGCCAGCAGCTCGCCCCGACTAGCCTACGAGCAGTACTTC. The genes are TRBV5-6 and TRBJ2-7; D might be TRBD2 (6 bases). Deletions cut 3 bases from V and 2 bases from J, with 12 bases between. Germline V gene data show CDR1 as SGHDT and CDR2 as YYEEEE. This CDR3 region has 14 residues.

The chain has TRBV27 and TRBJ2-7; 9 nucleotides match TRBD2. Trimming cost V 4 bases and J 1 base; bases outside gene matches: 5. This CDR3 has 15 residues. Germline CDR1 reads MNHEY; CDR2 reads SMNVEV (reference sequence). The CDR3 loop is CASSSLAGMSYEQYF. In nucleotides, the CDR3 is TGTGCCAGCAGTTCCCTAGCGGGAATGTCCTACGAGCAGTACTTC.

J is TRBJ2-7 and V is TRBV6-6; D not resolved. Germline V gene lookup returns CDR1 MNHNY and CDR2 SVGAGI (reference sequence). V was trimmed by 10 bases and J by 0 bases, leaving 13 bases between them. The CDR3 contains 13 residues. The DNA for the CDR3 is TGTGCCACCCGAGGAACTAACTCCTACGAGCAGTACTTC. Protein sequence: CATRGTNSYEQYF.

The chain is built from TRBV4-2 and TRBJ2-7, with 9 bases that match TRBD1. The CDR3 is 16 residues long. The V and J ends lost 5 bases and 4 bases, in that order; junction bases with no gene match: 12. Germline CDR1 and CDR2: LGHNA and YNFKEQ. CDR3 region: CASSFPGTGIVYEQYF. The CDR3 nucleotides read TGTGCCAGCAGCTTCCCCGGGACAGGGATCGTGTACGAGCAGTACTTC.